The 17 T cell receptor beta chains below come from one sample, sequenced in a study of identical twins. Via MiXCR, TCRdb re-called the 5' RACE reads, giving one row per CDR3 protein. Of some 320,000 distinct CDR3 sequences listed, 12% are singletons. These data were likewise used in another study, on yellow fever vaccine responses in identical twins.

The sequenced material came from CD8+ T cells sorted from blood. The receptors stem from a woman aged 18 to 35 in good health.

This rearrangement joins TRBV20-1 to TRBJ1-2; 7 nucleotides agree with TRBD1. The CDR3 spans 15 residues. The germline V gene has CDR1 DFQATT and CDR2 SNEGSKA (reference sequence). With 0 bases clipped from V and 4 bases from J, the junction kept 8 bases outside the gene matches. CDR3 region: CSAREPRQGGYGYTF. CDR3 DNA: TGCAGTGCTAGAGAACCGCGACAGGGTGGCTATGGCTACACCTTC.

This clonotype was counted between two and nine times. The chain employs TRBV4-1 and TRBJ2-7; TRBD1 or TRBD2 may be the D gene (6 bases each). CDR3 length: 15 amino acids. Trimming left V 4 bases short and J 2 bases short, with 15 bases between. Germline V gene sequence: CDR1 MGHRA, CDR2 YSYEKL. The DNA for the CDR3 is TGCGCCAGCAGCCTAAAGGGGGGTAGACCCTACGAGCAGTACTTC. Translation gives CASSLKGGRPYEQYF.

The chain's CDR3 is CASSSRGGDLETQYF. CDR3 DNA: TGTGCCAGCAGCTCTAGGGGGGGGGATCTAGAGACCCAGTACTTC. The J gene is TRBJ2-5, the V gene TRBV25-1; a possible D gene is TRBD2 (7 bases). Germline V lookup: CDR1 MGHDK, CDR2 SYGVNS. Trimming removed 6 bases at V and 4 bases at J, with 18 bases between. The CDR3 is 15 amino acids. Full variable domain (rest looked up from reference TRBV25-1 and TRBJ2-5): EADIYQTPRYLVIGTGKKITLECSQTMGHDKMYWYQQDPGMELHLIHYSYGVNSTEKGDLSSESTVSRIRTEHFPLTLESARPSHTSQYLCASSSRGGDLETQYFGPGTRLLVL.

This rearrangement joins TRBV10-3 to TRBJ2-7, with TRBD1 matching over 8 bases. The V and J ends lost 3 bases and 1 base, in that order; junction bases with no gene match: 11. This CDR3 is 17 amino acids long. In germline, CDR1 is ENHRY, CDR2 SYGVKD. CDR3 DNA sequence: TGTGCCATCAGTGAAATTCCAGGGGGCATCGTATCCTACGAGCAGTACTTC. Protein: CAISEIPGGIVSYEQYF.

This clonotype appeared a few times. J is TRBJ2-1 and V is TRBV4-1; D gene ambiguous. V lost 0 bases and J lost 7, with 16 bases in between. Germline V gene data show CDR1 as MGHRA and CDR2 as YSYEKL. The CDR3 totals 16 residues. The CDR3 region is CASSQDITTVRNEQFF. DNA for the CDR3: TGCGCCAGCAGCCAAGATATAACGACTGTACGGAATGAGCAGTTCTTC.

This rearrangement joins TRBV6-1 to TRBJ2-2; 8 positions agree with TRBD1. CDR3 length: 15 amino acids. Germline CDR1 and CDR2: MNHNS and SASEGT. The J segment lost 1 base and the V segment lost 8 bases, leaving 6 bases of the junction unmatched. CDR3 amino acids: CASQGAGVNTGELFF. In DNA, the CDR3 is TGTGCCAGCCAGGGGGCAGGTGTGAACACCGGGGAGCTGTTTTTT.

The J gene is TRBJ2-5, the V gene TRBV12-3 or TRBV12-4; no reliable D call. Trimming removed 2 bases at V and 1 base at J, with 11 bases between. The CDR3 has 15 residues. This chain's CDR3 is CASSLSPSGQETQYF. CDR3 coding DNA: TGTGCCAGCAGTTTATCGCCGTCTGGCCAAGAGACCCAGTACTTC.

This clonotype was detected ten times or more. This sequence joins TRBV20-1 and TRBJ1-1; D might be TRBD1 (5 bases). V was trimmed by 6 bases and J by 10 bases, leaving 18 bases between them. The CDR3 loop spans 12 amino acids. Germline loops: CDR1 DFQATT, CDR2 SNEGSKA (reference sequence). The CDR3 reads CSAVRGVVGAFF. The CDR3 DNA follows: TGCAGTGCCGTCCGAGGGGTCGTCGGAGCTTTCTTT.

This clonotype has ten or more counts. The chain has TRBV28 and TRBJ2-4; 7 positions match TRBD2. The CDR3 loop spans 14 amino acids. V gave up 6 bases and J gave up 7 bases; unmatched junction bases: 9. CDR1 and CDR2 (germline): MDHEN, SYDVKM. The CDR3 DNA follows: TGTGCCAGCAGCCCGACTAGCCGATTCAACATTCAGTACTTC. It specifies CASSPTSRFNIQYF.

V is TRBV11-2 and J is TRBJ2-4; 10 bases agree with TRBD2. The CDR3 sequence is 13 residues long. Germline-derived CDR1 and CDR2 are SGHAT and FQNNGV. Unmatched junction bases numbered 0, after V lost 2 bases and J lost 8 bases. Here the CDR3 reads CASSLTSGDIQYF. The CDR3 DNA is TGTGCCAGCAGCTTAACTAGCGGGGACATTCAGTACTTC. Using reference TRBV11-2 and TRBJ2-4 for the parts outside the CDR3, the full variable domain is EAGVAQSPRYKIIEKRQSVAFWCNPISGHATLYWYQQILGQGPKLLIQFQNNGVVDDSQLPKDRFSAERLKGVDSTLKIQPAKLEDSAVYLCASSLTSGDIQYFGAGTRLSVL.

This clonotype was observed many times. V usage is TRBV5-1 and J usage is TRBJ2-1, with 11 bases lining up with TRBD2. The CDR3 is 16 amino acids. Germline V gives CDR1 SGHRS, CDR2 YFSETQ. Unmatched junction bases numbered 9, after V lost 3 bases and J lost 7 bases. In DNA form, the CDR3 reads TGCGCCAGCAGCTCCTCCCTGGGACTAGCGGAAAATGAGCAGTTCTTC. Its protein is CASSSSLGLAENEQFF.

The chain links TRBV7-9 to TRBJ2-1, with D hard to call. CDR1 is SEHNR and CDR2 is FQNEAQ in the germline V gene (reference sequence). There are 17 residues in the CDR3. Trimming cost V 6 bases and J 0 bases, with 18 bases left between them. This CDR3 reads CASSFPPAASSYNEQFF. The CDR3 nucleotides read TGTGCCAGCAGTTTCCCGCCGGCGGCGAGCTCCTACAATGAGCAGTTCTTC.

This clonotype was seen only a few times. This rearrangement joins TRBV20-1 to TRBJ2-5; 10 bases line up with TRBD2. The CDR3 spans 16 residues. Germline CDR1 and CDR2: DFQATT and SNEGSKA (reference sequence). V lost 0 bases, J lost 2 bases, and 6 bases stayed unmatched. CDR3 nucleotides: TGCAGTGCTAGAGATAGACTAGCGGGCTTACAAGAGACCCAGTACTTC. The encoded protein is CSARDRLAGLQETQYF.

In this sample, this clonotype turned up a few times. V is TRBV12-3 or TRBV12-4 and J is TRBJ2-7; 11 bases fit TRBD1. CDR3 length: 15 residues. The junction had 10 bases not matched to a gene; V was cut back by 6 bases and J by 6 bases. Written as DNA, the CDR3 is TGTGCCAGCAGCCCCCAGGACAGGGGGCTCGGCGAGCAGTACTTC. Residues: CASSPQDRGLGEQYF.

The chain joins TRBV4-1 to TRBJ2-1; D possibly matches TRBD1 or TRBD2 (5 bases each). This CDR3 contains 16 residues. Germline CDR1 reads MGHRA; CDR2 reads YSYEKL. Trimming stripped 3 bases from V and 2 bases from J, with 14 bases between. CDR3 amino acids: CASSQGTGSPYNEQFF. For the CDR3, the DNA is TGCGCCAGCAGCCAGGGGACCGGTTCCCCCTACAATGAGCAGTTCTTC.

J is TRBJ2-1 and V is TRBV6-2 or TRBV6-3, with D possibly being TRBD1 (5 bases). Germline V gene data show CDR1 as MNHEY and CDR2 as SVGEGT. The CDR3 runs 13 residues. Trimming pared 2 bases from V and 10 bases from J, leaving 12 bases between. The CDR3 DNA is TGTGCCAGCAGTTACGGGGCGACGAGGGAGCAGTTCTTC. Residues: CASSYGATREQFF.

The chain carries TRBV7-9 and TRBJ1-5; D not resolved. Trimming removed 2 bases from V and 6 bases from J, with 5 bases in between. The CDR3 spans 12 residues. CDR1 and CDR2 (germline): SEHNR, FQNEAQ (reference sequence). The CDR3 nucleotides are TGTGCCAGCAGCTTAACGGGTCAGCCCCAGCATTTT. It codes for CASSLTGQPQHF.